A selection of T cell receptor beta chains follows, all from one sample in a study of OX40 agonist ivuxolimab in advanced cancers. Here immunoSEQ multiplex PCR was the method, and the copy in TCRdb shows in-frame clones only, minus some. The data hold 9,500 to 14,000 clones, with 75% to 90% observed a single time. The input for sequencing was CD4+ or CD8+ T cells sorted from blood, taken in a trial of the OX40 agonist ivuxolimab. The receptors were gathered from an adult with an advanced solid tumor such as melanoma, head and neck, liver or kidney cancer. Both conserved end residues are part of each CDR3. D genes are given only for firm matches. Only some rows state a clone size, as once, few, many or a class for expanded clones.

clone size,V gene,J gene,D gene,CDR3 protein,CDR3 DNA
.,TRBV7-6,TRBJ2-2,.,CASSLGGRGELFF,TGTGCCAGCAGCTTAGGGGGCCGAGGGGAGCTGTTTTTT
once,TRBV2,TRBJ2-3,TRBD2,CASSWPERGGTDTQYF,TGTGCCAGCTCTTGGCCCGAGCGGGGGGGCACAGATACGCAGTATTTT
.,TRBV5-5,TRBJ2-7,.,CASSLGGTLVYEQYF,TGTGCCAGCAGCTTGGGCGGGACCCTCGTGTACGAGCAGTACTTC
.,TRBV11-1,TRBJ2-7,.,CASSLVGPHLF,TGTGCCAGCAGCTTAGTTGGGCCCCACCTCTTC
.,TRBV5-4,TRBJ1-1,.,CASSFGGEAFF,TGTGCCAGCAGCTTCGGCGGTGAAGCTTTCTTT
.,TRBV6-1,TRBJ2-7,TRBD2,CATLLGASGAYEQYF,TGTGCCACCCTCCTTGGGGCTAGCGGGGCCTACGAGCAGTACTTC
.,TRBV7-9,TRBJ2-3,.,CASSFTGGSTDTQYF,TGTGCCAGCAGCTTTACGGGCGGGAGCACAGATACGCAGTATTTT
.,TRBV5-1,TRBJ2-5,TRBD1,CASRPTGRETQYF,TGCGCCAGCCGACCGACAGGGCGAGAGACCCAGTACTTC
.,TRBV2,TRBJ1-2,TRBD1,CASSLDRGRDDYTF,TGTGCCAGCAGCTTAGACAGGGGTCGAGATGATTACACCTTC
.,TRBV5-4,TRBJ2-7,TRBD1,CASSLGTGQEQYF,TGTGCCAGCAGCTTGGGGACAGGGCAAGAGCAGTACTTC
.,TRBV6-1,TRBJ2-7,.,CASSEWGSLYEQYF,TGTGCCAGCAGTGAATGGGGGTCACTCTACGAGCAGTACTTC
.,TRBV4-1,TRBJ1-1,.,CASSQGSLNTEAFF,TGCGCCAGCAGCCAAGGGTCGCTGAACACTGAAGCTTTCTTT
.,TRBV7-6,TRBJ2-5,.,CASRPPTQETQYF,TGTGCCAGCAGGCCCCCCACGCAGGAGACCCAGTACTTC
.,TRBV5-1,TRBJ2-1,.,CASSFSANEQFF,TGCGCCAGCAGCTTCAGCGCGAATGAGCAGTTCTTC
.,TRBV6-4,TRBJ2-3,TRBD2,CASSAGLQITDTQYF,TGTGCCAGCAGTGCGGGACTACAGATCACAGATACGCAGTATTTT
.,TRBV6-5,TRBJ2-1,.,CASNYNEQFF,TGTGCCAGCAACTACAATGAGCAGTTCTTC
.,TRBV30,TRBJ2-1,TRBD2,CAWSAGLAGPPTYNEQFF,TGTGCCTGGAGTGCGGGACTAGCGGGGCCCCCCACTTACAATGAGCAGTTCTTC
.,TRBV7-2,TRBJ1-2,.,CASSLGGWGTDGYTF,TGTGCCAGCAGCTTAGGGGGTTGGGGGACCGATGGCTACACCTTC
.,TRBV5-8,TRBJ1-1,.,CASGAKNTEAFF,TGTGCCAGCGGCGCAAAGAACACTGAAGCTTTCTTT
.,TRBV19,TRBJ2-7,.,CASSYGSGYEQYF,TGTGCCAGTAGTTACGGGAGCGGGTACGAGCAGTACTTC
.,TRBV21-1,TRBJ2-3,.,CVSSKGCQSIRTDTQYF,TGTGTCAGCAGCAAAGGGTGCCAGAGCATAAGGACAGATACGCAGTATTTT
.,TRBV19,TRBJ2-7,.,CASKAGQSEQYF,TGTGCCAGTAAGGCAGGGCAGAGCGAGCAGTACTTC
.,TRBV7-9,TRBJ2-6,.,CASSGGGYRQSRANVLTF,TGTGCCAGCAGCGGCGGCGGATACCGACAAAGTCGGGCCAACGTCCTGACTTTC
.,TRBV10-2,TRBJ2-7,.,CASTPGYEQYF,TGCGCCAGCACCCCGGGATACGAGCAGTACTTC
.,TRBV13,TRBJ2-5,TRBD2,CASSLGGASHETQYF,TGTGCCAGCAGCCTCGGGGGGGCCTCTCATGAGACCCAGTACTTC
.,TRBV4-1,TRBJ2-5,TRBD1,CASSQGLQGLQETQYF,TGCGCCAGCAGCCAAGGGTTACAGGGGCTCCAAGAGACCCAGTACTTC
.,TRBV15,TRBJ1-2,TRBD1,CATSARDRGIGDGYTF,TGTGCCACCAGCGCCCGGGACAGGGGGATTGGTGATGGCTACACCTTC
.,TRBV5-4,TRBJ2-5,TRBD2,CASSLGTSGKGETQYF,TGTGCCAGCAGCCTCGGGACTAGCGGGAAGGGGGAGACCCAGTACTTC
.,TRBV19,TRBJ1-4,.,CASQDGPPEKLFF,TGTGCCAGTCAGGACGGACCGCCAGAAAAACTGTTTTTT
.,TRBV27,TRBJ2-1,.,CASSLLAARSDEQFF,TGTGCCAGCAGTTTATTAGCGGCCAGGAGCGATGAGCAGTTCTTC
once,TRBV27,TRBJ2-7,.,CASSLYGPHRGEQYF,TGTGCCAGCAGTTTATACGGGCCCCACCGCGGGGAGCAGTACTTC
large,TRBV29-1,TRBJ1-2,.,CSVEGSKIYGYTF,TGCAGCGTCGAGGGCTCCAAAATCTATGGCTACACCTTC
.,TRBV13,TRBJ2-1,TRBD2,CASRRIAGGYNEQFF,TGTGCCAGCAGACGTATAGCGGGGGGGTACAATGAGCAGTTCTTC
.,TRBV6-5,TRBJ2-7,TRBD2,CASSPYSGYEQYF,TGTGCCAGCAGTCCCTATAGCGGGTACGAGCAGTACTTC
.,TRBV6-4,TRBJ2-2,.,CASSTFPRTNTGELFF,TGTGCCAGCAGTACCTTTCCGCGAACGAACACCGGGGAGCTGTTTTTT
.,TRBV27,TRBJ2-7,.,CASRVGYEQYF,TGTGCCAGCAGAGTGGGTTACGAGCAGTACTTC
.,TRBV6-9,TRBJ2-3,.,CASFFCGAKKSSPTDTQYF,TGTGCCAGCTTTTTTTGCGGGGCAAAGAAGTCATCCCCGACAGATACGCAGTATTTT